This T cell receptor (beta chain) derives from a study of cytomegalovirus exposure and HLA in healthy donors. Germline CDR1 is MNHNS and CDR2 is SASEGT. Trimming shortened V by 0 bases and J by 7 bases, and 16 bases separated the two germline ends. The CDR3 length is 16 residues. Primers: 60 Vbeta forward and 13 Jbeta reverse. Using immunoSEQ multiplex PCR, the repertoire was profiled, and TCRdb retains in-frame clones only, with some absent. The sample lists 110,000 to 150,000 clones; around 85% were seen once. The sequencing input was PBMCs. This TCR derives from a female donor in good health and CMV-seronegative. The chain has TRBV6-1 and TRBJ1-5; D perhaps matches TRBD1 (5 bases). CDR3 in amino acids: CASSEAQGREEQPQHF. For the CDR3, the DNA is TGTGCCAGCAGTGAAGCCCAGGGTAGGGAAGAACAGCCCCAGCATTTT.